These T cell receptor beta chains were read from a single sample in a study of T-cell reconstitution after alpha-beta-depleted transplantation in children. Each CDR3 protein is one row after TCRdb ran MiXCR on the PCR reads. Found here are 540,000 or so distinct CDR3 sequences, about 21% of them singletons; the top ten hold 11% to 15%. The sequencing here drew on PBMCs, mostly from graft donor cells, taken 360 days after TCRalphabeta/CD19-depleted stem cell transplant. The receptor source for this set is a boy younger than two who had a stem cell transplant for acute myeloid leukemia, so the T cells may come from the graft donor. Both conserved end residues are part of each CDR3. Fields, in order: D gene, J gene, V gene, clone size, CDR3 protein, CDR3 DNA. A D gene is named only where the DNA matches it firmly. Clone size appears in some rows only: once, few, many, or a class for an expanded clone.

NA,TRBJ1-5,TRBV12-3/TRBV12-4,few,CASRQGVTQPQHF,TGTGCCAGCAGGCAAGGGGTGACTCAGCCCCAGCATTTT
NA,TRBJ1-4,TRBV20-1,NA,CSARRGRLFF,TGCAGTGCTAGGAGGGGTCGGCTGTTTTTT
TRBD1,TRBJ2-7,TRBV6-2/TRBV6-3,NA,CASTDGATGYEQYF,TGTGCCAGCACCGACGGGGCGACAGGGTACGAGCAGTACTTC
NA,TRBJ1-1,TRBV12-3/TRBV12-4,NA,CASSLARREQGSSEAFF,TGTGCCAGCAGTTTAGCGAGAAGGGAGCAGGGCAGCTCTGAAGCTTTCTTT
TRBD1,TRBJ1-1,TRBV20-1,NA,CSAGGQGGSQDTEAFF,TGCAGTGCGGGGGGACAGGGAGGATCACAGGACACTGAAGCTTTCTTT
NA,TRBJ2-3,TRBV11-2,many,CASSLFGSGVDPTDTQYF,TGTGCCAGCAGCTTATTTGGTTCTGGGGTTGACCCTACAGATACGCAGTATTTT
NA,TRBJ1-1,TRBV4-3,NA,CASSQEGVTEAFF,TGCGCCAGCAGCCAAGAAGGGGTAACTGAAGCTTTCTTT
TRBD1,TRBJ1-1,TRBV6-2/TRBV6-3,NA,CASRQGEAFF,TGTGCCAGCAGACAGGGGGAAGCTTTCTTT
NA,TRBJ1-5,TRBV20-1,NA,CSVWAADYSNQPQHF,TGCAGTGTCTGGGCAGCAGATTATAGCAATCAGCCCCAGCATTTT
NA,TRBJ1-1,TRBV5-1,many,CASSSSTFEAFF,TGCGCCAGCAGCTCCTCCACCTTTGAAGCTTTCTTT
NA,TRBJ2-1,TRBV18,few,CASSPLPQSRNEQFF,TGTGCCAGCTCACCACTCCCTCAATCCCGGAATGAGCAGTTCTTC
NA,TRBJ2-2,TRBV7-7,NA,CASSSLQGGELFF,TGTGCCAGCAGCTCCCTGCAGGGGGGGGAGCTGTTTTTT
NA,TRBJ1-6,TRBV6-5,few,CASTLDSPLHF,TGTGCCAGCACCCTTGATTCACCCCTCCACTTT
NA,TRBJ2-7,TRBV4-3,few,CASSHRDIGAYEQYF,TGCGCCAGCAGCCATCGGGACATTGGGGCCTACGAGCAGTACTTC
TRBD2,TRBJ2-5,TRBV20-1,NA,CSALAGDQETQYF,TGCAGTGCTTTAGCGGGGGACCAAGAGACCCAGTACTTC
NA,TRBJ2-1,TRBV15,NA,CATSREGYVGVLKSNEQFF,TGTGCCACCAGCAGAGAAGGGTACGTTGGGGTTTTAAAATCCAATGAGCAGTTCTTC
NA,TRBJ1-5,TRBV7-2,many,CASSWTWGSNQPQHF,TGTGCCAGCAGCTGGACCTGGGGTAGCAATCAGCCCCAGCATTTT
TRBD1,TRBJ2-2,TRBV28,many,CASSHRTGPNTGELFF,TGTGCCAGCAGTCATAGGACAGGGCCGAACACCGGGGAGCTGTTTTTT
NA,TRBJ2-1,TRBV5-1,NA,CASSARDWGVGEQFF,TGCGCCAGCAGCGCCCGGGACTGGGGTGTAGGTGAGCAGTTCTTC
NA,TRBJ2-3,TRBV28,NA,CASSTDRDVTQYF,TGTGCCAGCAGTACAGACAGAGATGTCACGCAGTATTTT
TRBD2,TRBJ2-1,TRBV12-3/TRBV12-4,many,CASSSGGTSGQNEQFF,TGTGCCAGCAGTTCGGGCGGGACTAGCGGGCAAAATGAGCAGTTCTTC
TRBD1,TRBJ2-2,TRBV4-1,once,CASSQGRYHRGRPDGELFF,TGCGCCAGCAGCCAAGGGCGCTACCACAGGGGGCGCCCCGACGGGGAGCTGTTTTTT
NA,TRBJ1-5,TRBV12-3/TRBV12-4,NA,CASSLLSRNQPQHF,TGTGCCAGCAGTTTATTGTCACGGAATCAGCCCCAGCATTTT
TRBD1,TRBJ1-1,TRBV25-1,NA,CASTNRGKNTEAFF,TGTGCCAGCACCAACAGGGGGAAGAACACTGAAGCTTTCTTT
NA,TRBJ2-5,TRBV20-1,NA,CSGSSRRETQYF,TGCAGTGGTTCGAGTAGGCGAGAGACCCAGTACTTC
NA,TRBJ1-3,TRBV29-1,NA,CSVLIRSPGNTIYF,TGCAGCGTTTTAATAAGGTCGCCTGGAAACACCATATATTTT
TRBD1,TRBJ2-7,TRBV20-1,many,CSASTLQGSYEQYF,TGCAGTGCTAGCACCCTACAGGGGTCCTACGAGCAGTACTTC
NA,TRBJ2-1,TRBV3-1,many,CASSHNHNEQFF,TGTGCCAGCAGCCACAATCACAATGAGCAGTTCTTC
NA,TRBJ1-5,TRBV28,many,CASSLKWTSRNQPQHF,TGTGCCAGCAGTTTAAAGTGGACGAGTCGGAATCAGCCCCAGCATTTT
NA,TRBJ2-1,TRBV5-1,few,CASSLRAGAWSVDEQFF,TGCGCCAGCAGCCTCCGTGCGGGGGCCTGGTCCGTGGATGAGCAGTTCTTC
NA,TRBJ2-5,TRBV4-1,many,CASSQGWEYETQYF,TGCGCCAGCAGCCAAGGATGGGAGTACGAGACCCAGTACTTC
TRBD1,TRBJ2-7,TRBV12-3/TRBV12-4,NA,CASSTGTGRYEQYF,TGTGCCAGCAGTACCGGGACAGGGCGGTACGAGCAGTACTTC
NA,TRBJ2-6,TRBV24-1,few,CATSDRHTGANVLTF,TGTGCCACCAGTGACCGCCACACGGGGGCCAACGTCCTGACTTTC